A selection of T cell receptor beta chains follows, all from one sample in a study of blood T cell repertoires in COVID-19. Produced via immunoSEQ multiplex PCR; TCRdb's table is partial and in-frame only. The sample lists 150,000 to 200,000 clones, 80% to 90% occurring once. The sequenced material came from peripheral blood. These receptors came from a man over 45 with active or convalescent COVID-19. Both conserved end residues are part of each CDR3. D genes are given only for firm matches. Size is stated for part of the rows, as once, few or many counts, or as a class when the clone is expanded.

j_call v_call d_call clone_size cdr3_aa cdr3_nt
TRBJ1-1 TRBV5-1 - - CASSSDPHGGTEAFF TGCGCCAGCAGCTCGGACCCCCACGGGGGCACTGAAGCTTTCTTT
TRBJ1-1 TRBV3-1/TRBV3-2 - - CASSQEPEVTEAFF TGTGCCAGCAGCCAAGAGCCGGAGGTCACTGAAGCTTTCTTT
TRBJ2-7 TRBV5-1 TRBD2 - CASSYGGTSSYEQYF TGCGCCAGCAGCTATGGCGGGACTAGCTCCTACGAGCAGTACTTC
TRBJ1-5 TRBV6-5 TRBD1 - CASSLDRVNQPQHF TGTGCCAGCAGCCTGGACAGGGTCAATCAGCCCCAGCATTTT
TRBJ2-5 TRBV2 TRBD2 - CASSEAPSGGQETQYF TGTGCCAGCAGTGAAGCCCCTAGCGGGGGACAAGAGACCCAGTACTTC
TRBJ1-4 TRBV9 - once CASSVATGDGEKLFF TGTGCCAGCAGCGTAGCTACGGGAGATGGCGAAAAACTGTTTTTT
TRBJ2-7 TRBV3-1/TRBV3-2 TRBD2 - CASSPGLAGVGEQYF TGTGCCAGCAGCCCTGGACTAGCGGGAGTAGGGGAGCAGTACTTC
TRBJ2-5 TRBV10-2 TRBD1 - CASSGQGQETQYF TGCGCCAGCAGTGGACAGGGGCAAGAGACCCAGTACTTC
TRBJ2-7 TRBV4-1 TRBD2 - CASSQLAGGSSYEQYF TGCGCCAGCAGCCAACTAGCGGGAGGGTCATCCTACGAGCAGTACTTC
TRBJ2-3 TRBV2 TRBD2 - CASSASATSGTDTQYF TGTGCCAGCAGCGCCAGCGCGACTAGCGGCACAGATACGCAGTATTTT
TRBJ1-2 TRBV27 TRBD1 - CASSLTGGYGYTF TGTGCCAGCAGCCTTACAGGGGGCTATGGCTACACCTTC
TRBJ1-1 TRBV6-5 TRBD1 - CASSYSEGAEVTEAFF TGTGCCAGCAGTTACTCGGAGGGGGCGGAGGTAACTGAAGCTTTCTTT
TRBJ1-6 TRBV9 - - CASSVGGDSPLHF TGTGCCAGCAGCGTAGGCGGTGATTCACCCCTCCACTTT
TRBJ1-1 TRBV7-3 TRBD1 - CASSSNDGTDEAFF TGTGCCAGCAGCAGCAATGACGGGACAGATGAAGCTTTCTTT